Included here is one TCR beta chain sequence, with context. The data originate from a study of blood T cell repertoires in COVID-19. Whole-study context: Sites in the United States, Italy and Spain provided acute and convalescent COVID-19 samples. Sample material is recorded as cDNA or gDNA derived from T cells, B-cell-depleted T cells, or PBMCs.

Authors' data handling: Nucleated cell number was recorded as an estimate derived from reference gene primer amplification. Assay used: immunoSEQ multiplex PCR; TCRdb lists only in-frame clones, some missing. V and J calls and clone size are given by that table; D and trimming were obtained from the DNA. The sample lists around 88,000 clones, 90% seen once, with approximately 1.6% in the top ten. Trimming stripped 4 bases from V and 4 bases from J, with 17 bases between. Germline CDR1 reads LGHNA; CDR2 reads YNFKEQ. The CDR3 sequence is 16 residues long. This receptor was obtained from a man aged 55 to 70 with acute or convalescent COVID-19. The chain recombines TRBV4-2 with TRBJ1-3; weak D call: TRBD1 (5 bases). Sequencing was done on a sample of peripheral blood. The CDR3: CASSPNWGPTGNTIYF. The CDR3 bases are TGTGCCAGCAGCCCTAATTGGGGCCCGACGGGAAACACCATATATTTT.